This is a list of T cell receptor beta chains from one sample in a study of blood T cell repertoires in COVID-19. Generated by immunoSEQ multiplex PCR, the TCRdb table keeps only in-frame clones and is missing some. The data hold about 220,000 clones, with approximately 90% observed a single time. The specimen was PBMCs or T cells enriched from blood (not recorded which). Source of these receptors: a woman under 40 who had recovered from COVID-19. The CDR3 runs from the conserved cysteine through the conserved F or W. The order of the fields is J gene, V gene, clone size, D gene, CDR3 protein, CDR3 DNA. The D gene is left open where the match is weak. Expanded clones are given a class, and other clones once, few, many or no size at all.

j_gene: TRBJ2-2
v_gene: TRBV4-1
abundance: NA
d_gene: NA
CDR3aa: CASSQSVRDGELFF
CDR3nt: TGCGCCAGCAGCCAAAGCGTCAGGGACGGGGAGCTGTTTTTT

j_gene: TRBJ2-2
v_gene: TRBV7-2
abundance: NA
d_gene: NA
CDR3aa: CASSFMTGSGELFF
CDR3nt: TGTGCCAGCAGCTTTATGACAGGCTCCGGGGAGCTGTTTTTT

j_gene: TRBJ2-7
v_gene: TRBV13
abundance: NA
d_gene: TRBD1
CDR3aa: CASSLEGQPLHEQYF
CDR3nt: TGTGCCAGCAGCTTAGAGGGACAGCCTCTCCACGAGCAGTACTTC

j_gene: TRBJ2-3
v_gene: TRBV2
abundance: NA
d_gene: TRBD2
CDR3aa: CASSLHLAGGIDTQYF
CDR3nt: TGTGCCAGCAGTTTGCACCTAGCGGGGGGGATAGATACGCAGTATTTT

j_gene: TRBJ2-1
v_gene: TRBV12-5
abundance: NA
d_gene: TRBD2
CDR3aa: CASGPTSGGRHEQFF
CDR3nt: TGTGCTAGTGGTCCTACTAGCGGGGGAAGGCATGAGCAGTTCTTC

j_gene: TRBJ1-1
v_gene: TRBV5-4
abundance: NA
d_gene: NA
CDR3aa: CASRDEAQGRQSLAFF
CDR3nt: TGTGCCAGCAGGGACGAAGCACAGGGCCGCCAATCATTAGCTTTCTTT

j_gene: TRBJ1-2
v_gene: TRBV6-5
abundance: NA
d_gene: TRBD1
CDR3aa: CASRDRAGAGYTF
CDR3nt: TGTGCCAGCAGAGACAGGGCAGGGGCTGGCTACACCTTC

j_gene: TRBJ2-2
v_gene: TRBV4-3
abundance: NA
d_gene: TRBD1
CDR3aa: CASSQDRDRGPGELFF
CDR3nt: TGCGCCAGCAGCCAAGATAGGGACAGGGGGCCCGGGGAGCTGTTTTTT

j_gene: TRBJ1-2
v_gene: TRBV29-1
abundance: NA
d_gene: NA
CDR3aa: CSVDLLYGYTF
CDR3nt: TGCAGCGTTGACCTCCTCTACGGCTACACCTTC

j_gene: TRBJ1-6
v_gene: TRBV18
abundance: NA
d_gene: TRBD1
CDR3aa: CASSPRQGPYNSPLHF
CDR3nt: TGTGCCAGCTCACCACGACAGGGGCCCTATAATTCACCCCTCCACTTT

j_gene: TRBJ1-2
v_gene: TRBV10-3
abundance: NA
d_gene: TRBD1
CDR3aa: CAISELPDRDKGYTF
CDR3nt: TGTGCCATCAGTGAGCTACCGGACAGGGATAAAGGCTACACCTTC

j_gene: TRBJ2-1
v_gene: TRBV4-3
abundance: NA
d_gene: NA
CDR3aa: CASSRGLDNEQFF
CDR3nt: TGCGCCAGCAGCCGCGGACTTGACAATGAGCAGTTCTTC

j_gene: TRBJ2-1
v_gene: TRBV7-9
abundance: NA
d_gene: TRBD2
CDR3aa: CASSFGLAGGLRYNEQFF
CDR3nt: TGTGCCAGCAGCTTTGGACTAGCGGGGGGCCTCCGATACAATGAGCAGTTCTTC

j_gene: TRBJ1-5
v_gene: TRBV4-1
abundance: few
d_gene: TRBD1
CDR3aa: CASSRLTGGISNQPQHF
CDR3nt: TGCGCCAGCAGCCGTCTAACAGGGGGCATTAGCAATCAGCCCCAGCATTTT

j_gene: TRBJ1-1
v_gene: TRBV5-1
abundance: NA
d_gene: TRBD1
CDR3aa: CASSWGQGNTEAFF
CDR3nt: TGCGCCAGCAGCTGGGGACAGGGTAACACTGAAGCTTTCTTT

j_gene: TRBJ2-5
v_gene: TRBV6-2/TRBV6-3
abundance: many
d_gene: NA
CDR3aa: CASSYSTDGETQYF
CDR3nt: TGTGCCAGCAGTTACTCAACAGACGGAGAGACCCAGTACTTC

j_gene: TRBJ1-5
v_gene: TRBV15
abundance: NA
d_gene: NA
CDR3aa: CATSRDDGSNQPQHF
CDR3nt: TGTGCCACCAGCAGAGACGACGGGAGCAATCAGCCCCAGCATTTT

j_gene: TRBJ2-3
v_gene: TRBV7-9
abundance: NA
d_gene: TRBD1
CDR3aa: CASSDRGRISSTDTQYF
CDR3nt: TGTGCCAGCAGCGACAGGGGACGAATATCTAGCACAGATACGCAGTATTTT

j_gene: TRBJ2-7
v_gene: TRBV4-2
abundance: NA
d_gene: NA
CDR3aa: CASSQAGGSSYEQYF
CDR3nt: TGTGCCAGCAGCCAAGCTGGCGGAAGCTCCTACGAGCAGTACTTC